The rows below give T cell receptor beta chains drawn from one sample of a study of cytomegalovirus exposure and HLA in healthy donors. Repertoires were generated with immunoSEQ multiplex PCR, while TCRdb's copy carries only in-frame clones and drops some. This listing includes about 150,000 clones. Sequencing was carried out using PBMCs. All receptors come from a woman between 45 and 65 years old in good health and CMV-seronegative. Each CDR3 is given with its conserved first and last residue. The order of the fields is D gene, V gene, J gene, CDR3 protein, CDR3 DNA. A D gene is named only where the DNA matches it firmly.

d_call: TRBD1
v_call: TRBV19
j_call: TRBJ2-2
cdr3_aa: CASSIHDRVTGELFF
cdr3_nt: TGTGCCAGTAGTATCCACGACAGGGTCACCGGGGAGCTGTTTTTT

d_call: TRBD2
v_call: TRBV7-2
j_call: TRBJ2-5
cdr3_aa: CASSFSGRRETQYF
cdr3_nt: TGTGCCAGCAGCTTTAGCGGGAGGCGCGAGACCCAGTACTTC

d_call: NA
v_call: TRBV9
j_call: TRBJ2-2
cdr3_aa: CASSAFSTGELFF
cdr3_nt: TGTGCCAGCAGCGCCTTTTCTACCGGGGAGCTGTTTTTT

d_call: NA
v_call: TRBV6-5
j_call: TRBJ2-1
cdr3_aa: CASRQSSDEQFF
cdr3_nt: TGTGCCAGCAGGCAGTCCTCTGATGAGCAGTTCTTC

d_call: NA
v_call: TRBV5-1
j_call: TRBJ1-5
cdr3_aa: CASSLEGGVHSNQPQHF
cdr3_nt: TGCGCCAGCAGCTTGGAGGGGGGGGTTCATAGCAATCAGCCCCAGCATTTT

d_call: TRBD2
v_call: TRBV19
j_call: TRBJ2-1
cdr3_aa: CASSIATSGTYEQFF
cdr3_nt: TGTGCCAGTAGTATAGCGACTAGCGGGACCTATGAGCAGTTCTTC

d_call: TRBD2
v_call: TRBV4-2
j_call: TRBJ2-3
cdr3_aa: CASSQVTSGGWQYF
cdr3_nt: TGTGCCAGCAGCCAAGTGACTAGCGGGGGGTGGCAGTATTTT

d_call: NA
v_call: TRBV28
j_call: TRBJ2-7
cdr3_aa: CASSLVGQQGAYEQYF
cdr3_nt: TGTGCCAGCAGTTTGGTAGGGCAGCAAGGGGCCTACGAGCAGTACTTC

d_call: NA
v_call: TRBV5-8
j_call: TRBJ1-5
cdr3_aa: CASSLRSQPQHF
cdr3_nt: TGTGCCAGCAGCTTGAGGAGTCAGCCCCAGCATTTT

d_call: NA
v_call: TRBV2
j_call: TRBJ1-2
cdr3_aa: CASSRDTVYGYTF
cdr3_nt: TGTGCCAGCAGTCGGGACACCGTCTATGGCTACACCTTC

d_call: TRBD1
v_call: TRBV2
j_call: TRBJ1-6
cdr3_aa: CASSDLGTANSPLHF
cdr3_nt: TGTGCCAGCAGTGATTTAGGGACAGCTAATTCACCCCTCCACTTT

d_call: TRBD1
v_call: TRBV6-6
j_call: TRBJ1-2
cdr3_aa: CASKWDRGDYGYTF
cdr3_nt: TGTGCCAGCAAATGGGACAGGGGAGACTATGGCTACACCTTC

d_call: TRBD2
v_call: TRBV7-3
j_call: TRBJ2-3
cdr3_aa: CASSLGTSGGTDTQYF
cdr3_nt: TGTGCCAGCAGCTTAGGGACTAGCGGGGGAACAGATACGCAGTATTTT

d_call: TRBD2
v_call: TRBV6-1
j_call: TRBJ2-1
cdr3_aa: CASAGTSAYNEQFF
cdr3_nt: TGTGCCAGCGCCGGTACTAGCGCCTACAATGAGCAGTTCTTC

d_call: TRBD1
v_call: TRBV7-8
j_call: TRBJ1-1
cdr3_aa: CASSFPPGQVIPTEAFF
cdr3_nt: TGTGCCAGCAGCTTTCCTCCGGGACAGGTTATCCCCACTGAAGCTTTCTTT

d_call: TRBD1
v_call: TRBV11-2
j_call: TRBJ2-7
cdr3_aa: CASSARDRGSYEQYF
cdr3_nt: TGTGCCAGCAGCGCCCGGGACAGGGGATCCTACGAGCAGTACTTC

d_call: NA
v_call: TRBV2
j_call: TRBJ1-1
cdr3_aa: CASSVYRAVDTEAFF
cdr3_nt: TGTGCCAGCAGTGTCTACAGGGCGGTGGACACTGAAGCTTTCTTT

d_call: NA
v_call: TRBV2
j_call: TRBJ1-5
cdr3_aa: CASSDFRGSTGNQPQHF
cdr3_nt: TGTGCCAGCAGTGATTTCCGGGGGTCGACGGGCAATCAGCCCCAGCATTTT

d_call: NA
v_call: TRBV2
j_call: TRBJ2-1
cdr3_aa: CASKVLIVGHEQFF
cdr3_nt: TGTGCCAGCAAGGTTTTAATAGTGGGGCATGAGCAGTTCTTC

d_call: TRBD1
v_call: TRBV27
j_call: TRBJ1-1
cdr3_aa: CASSLAGTGATEAFF
cdr3_nt: TGTGCCAGCAGTTTAGCCGGGACAGGGGCGACTGAAGCTTTCTTT

d_call: NA
v_call: TRBV4-2
j_call: TRBJ1-5
cdr3_aa: CASSQDQVAGQPQHF
cdr3_nt: TGTGCCAGCAGCCAAGATCAGGTGGCTGGTCAGCCCCAGCATTTT

d_call: NA
v_call: TRBV5-1
j_call: TRBJ1-5
cdr3_aa: CASSLDGITNQPQHF
cdr3_nt: TGCGCCAGCAGCTTGGACGGTATTACCAATCAGCCCCAGCATTTT

d_call: NA
v_call: TRBV5-1
j_call: TRBJ2-2
cdr3_aa: CASSAGVGSNTGELFF
cdr3_nt: TGCGCCAGCAGCGCCGGTGTAGGGAGCAACACCGGGGAGCTGTTTTTT

d_call: NA
v_call: TRBV6-1
j_call: TRBJ1-6
cdr3_aa: CASSGRRGSSYNSPLHF
cdr3_nt: TGTGCCAGCAGTGGACGACGCGGCAGCTCCTATAATTCACCCCTCCACTTT

d_call: TRBD1
v_call: TRBV6-1
j_call: TRBJ1-2
cdr3_aa: CASSLRTGGSYGYTF
cdr3_nt: TGTGCCAGCAGTCTCCGGACAGGGGGCAGCTATGGCTACACCTTC

d_call: NA
v_call: TRBV7-9
j_call: TRBJ2-5
cdr3_aa: CASSFAVQETQYF
cdr3_nt: TGTGCCAGCAGCTTCGCGGTCCAAGAGACCCAGTACTTC

d_call: NA
v_call: TRBV11-2
j_call: TRBJ1-5
cdr3_aa: CASSSTGINQPQHF
cdr3_nt: TGTGCCAGCAGCTCTACAGGGATAAATCAGCCCCAGCATTTT

d_call: NA
v_call: TRBV4-1
j_call: TRBJ1-5
cdr3_aa: CASSQVRVNQPQHF
cdr3_nt: TGCGCCAGCAGCCAAGTACGGGTCAATCAGCCCCAGCATTTT

d_call: NA
v_call: TRBV14
j_call: TRBJ2-2
cdr3_aa: CASSHDTGPRGTGELFF
cdr3_nt: TGTGCCAGCAGCCACGATACAGGTCCTCGTGGCACCGGGGAGCTGTTTTTT

d_call: TRBD1
v_call: TRBV5-6
j_call: TRBJ1-6
cdr3_aa: CASRLRDRVYSPLHF
cdr3_nt: TGTGCCAGCAGACTCCGGGACAGGGTTTACTCACCCCTCCACTTT

d_call: TRBD2
v_call: TRBV2
j_call: TRBJ2-3
cdr3_aa: CASSVFGTSADTQYF
cdr3_nt: TGTGCCAGCAGCGTTTTCGGGACTAGCGCCGATACGCAGTATTTT

d_call: NA
v_call: TRBV4-3
j_call: TRBJ1-1
cdr3_aa: CASSQQGLNTEAFF
cdr3_nt: TGCGCCAGCAGCCAACAGGGGCTGAACACTGAAGCTTTCTTT

d_call: TRBD2
v_call: TRBV7-2
j_call: TRBJ2-2
cdr3_aa: CASSSGLATGELFF
cdr3_nt: TGTGCCAGCAGCTCGGGACTAGCGACCGGGGAGCTGTTTTTT

d_call: TRBD2
v_call: TRBV18
j_call: TRBJ2-2
cdr3_aa: CASSPLRGEELFF
cdr3_nt: TGTGCCAGCTCACCACTTCGGGGGGAGGAGCTGTTTTTT

d_call: NA
v_call: TRBV5-6
j_call: TRBJ1-2
cdr3_aa: CASSPDIYIIETF
cdr3_nt: TGTGCCAGCAGCCCGGACATATATATCATCGAGACCTTC

d_call: NA
v_call: TRBV20-1
j_call: TRBJ1-1
cdr3_aa: CSARTAEAFF
cdr3_nt: TGCAGTGCTAGAACAGCAGAAGCTTTCTTT

d_call: NA
v_call: TRBV18
j_call: TRBJ2-3
cdr3_aa: CASSPGTDTQYF
cdr3_nt: TGTGCCAGCTCACCCGGCACAGATACGCAGTATTTT

d_call: NA
v_call: TRBV11-1
j_call: TRBJ1-2
cdr3_aa: CASSLDRGVGYGYTF
cdr3_nt: TGTGCCAGCAGCTTAGATCGGGGAGTTGGATATGGCTACACCTTC

d_call: NA
v_call: TRBV28
j_call: TRBJ1-2
cdr3_aa: CASSLGGANYGYTF
cdr3_nt: TGTGCCAGCAGTTTAGGGGGGGCTAACTATGGCTACACCTTC

d_call: TRBD1
v_call: TRBV5-1
j_call: TRBJ1-1
cdr3_aa: CASSTGQDTEAFF
cdr3_nt: TGCGCCAGCAGCACCGGACAGGACACTGAAGCTTTCTTT

d_call: NA
v_call: TRBV27
j_call: TRBJ2-7
cdr3_aa: CASKGRAYEQYF
cdr3_nt: TGTGCCAGCAAGGGGCGAGCCTACGAGCAGTACTTC

d_call: NA
v_call: TRBV7-9
j_call: TRBJ2-6
cdr3_aa: CASSSGGANVLTF
cdr3_nt: TGTGCCAGCAGCTCCGGTGGGGCCAACGTCCTGACTTTC

d_call: TRBD2
v_call: TRBV5-3
j_call: TRBJ2-3
cdr3_aa: CARSLETSGDAGWPTDTQYF
cdr3_nt: TGTGCCAGAAGCTTGGAGACTAGCGGAGATGCCGGCTGGCCCACAGATACGCAGTATTTT

d_call: TRBD2
v_call: TRBV19
j_call: TRBJ2-7
cdr3_aa: CASSIVGGSSYEQYF
cdr3_nt: TGTGCCAGTAGTATCGTAGGCGGGAGCTCCTACGAGCAGTACTTC

d_call: TRBD2
v_call: TRBV28
j_call: TRBJ2-3
cdr3_aa: CASSSTGTRLSYTDTQYF
cdr3_nt: TGTGCCAGCAGTTCCACCGGGACTAGATTGTCGTACACAGATACGCAGTATTTT

d_call: NA
v_call: TRBV18
j_call: TRBJ2-1
cdr3_aa: CASSPYQGGEDEQFF
cdr3_nt: TGTGCCAGCTCACCTTACCAGGGGGGAGAAGATGAGCAGTTCTTC

d_call: NA
v_call: TRBV5-1
j_call: TRBJ1-5
cdr3_aa: CASSLNGASNQPQHF
cdr3_nt: TGCGCCAGCAGCTTGAACGGAGCTAGCAATCAGCCCCAGCATTTT

d_call: NA
v_call: TRBV9
j_call: TRBJ1-5
cdr3_aa: CASSVWEDSNQPQHF
cdr3_nt: TGTGCCAGCAGCGTATGGGAGGATAGCAATCAGCCCCAGCATTTT

d_call: TRBD2
v_call: TRBV6-4
j_call: TRBJ2-7
cdr3_aa: CASSVTSGPSYEQYF
cdr3_nt: TGTGCCAGCAGTGTCACTAGCGGACCGTCCTACGAGCAGTACTTC

d_call: TRBD1
v_call: TRBV9
j_call: TRBJ2-3
cdr3_aa: CASSVLTGGKDTQYF
cdr3_nt: TGTGCCAGCAGCGTATTGACAGGGGGGAAGGATACGCAGTATTTT

d_call: NA
v_call: TRBV2
j_call: TRBJ1-2
cdr3_aa: CASPTKTGSGGYTF
cdr3_nt: TGTGCCAGCCCCACGAAAACAGGGTCGGGGGGCTACACCTTC

d_call: NA
v_call: TRBV4-1
j_call: TRBJ1-2
cdr3_aa: CASSPSDSSYGYTF
cdr3_nt: TGCGCCAGCAGCCCTTCGGACAGTTCTTATGGCTACACCTTC

d_call: TRBD1
v_call: TRBV5-1
j_call: TRBJ2-7
cdr3_aa: CASSLGPSGGPSYEQYF
cdr3_nt: TGCGCCAGCAGCTTGGGGCCCTCAGGGGGCCCCTCCTACGAGCAGTACTTC

d_call: TRBD2
v_call: TRBV27
j_call: TRBJ2-7
cdr3_aa: CASSLGGSYEQYF
cdr3_nt: TGTGCCAGCAGTTTGGGAGGGTCCTACGAGCAGTACTTC

d_call: TRBD2
v_call: TRBV2
j_call: TRBJ2-7
cdr3_aa: CASMEGGYYEQYF
cdr3_nt: TGTGCCAGCATGGAGGGAGGGTACTACGAGCAGTACTTC

d_call: NA
v_call: TRBV30
j_call: TRBJ2-7
cdr3_aa: CAWSQFTYEQYF
cdr3_nt: TGTGCCTGGAGCCAGTTTACCTACGAGCAGTACTTC